These 14 T cell receptor beta chains originate from one sample sequenced in a study of cytomegalovirus exposure and HLA in healthy donors. PCR used 60 Vbeta primers and 13 Jbeta primers. This table comes from immunoSEQ multiplex PCR, and its TCRdb copy is limited to in-frame clones, with some not included. The table records about 190,000 clones, approximately 78% of them present only once. The sequenced material came from PBMCs. Receptors originate from a woman aged 18-29 years in good health and CMV-seronegative.

The CDR3 here is CASSYKGAMNTEAFF. The CDR3 nucleotides read TGTGCCAGCAGTTACAAAGGGGCGATGAACACTGAAGCTTTCTTT. This chain joins TRBV6-6 and TRBJ1-1; weak D call: TRBD1 (5 bases). Germline V gene lookup returns CDR1 MNHNY and CDR2 SVGAGI (reference sequence). The CDR3 length is 15 residues. The V end lost 2 bases, the J end lost 0 bases, and 10 bases lay between the germline ends.

The genes are TRBV6-6 and TRBJ2-7, with a weak D call TRBD2 (6 bases). V lost 5 bases, J lost 0 bases, and 14 bases lay in between. The CDR3 loop spans 15 amino acids. Germline V gives CDR1 MNHNY, CDR2 SVGAGI (reference sequence). The DNA of the CDR3 is TGTGCCAGCAGTACCCCGGGGGAGCACTCCTACGAGCAGTACTTC. Translation gives CASSTPGEHSYEQYF.

The genes are TRBV5-1 and TRBJ2-5, with D perhaps TRBD1 (5 bases). The end of the DNA aligns better with TRBJ2-7, so the J call may be wrong. The CDR3 is made up of 15 amino acids. CDR1 SGHRS and CDR2 YFSETQ come from the germline V gene. CDR3 nucleotide sequence: TGCGCCAGCAGCCTCCGCGCGTCAGGGTCTTACGAGCAGTACTTC. It specifies CASSLRASGSYEQYF.

The chain uses TRBV7-6 and TRBJ2-1, with 9 bases that match TRBD2. The germline gives CDR1 SGHVS, CDR2 FNYEAQ. The junction had 2 bases not matched to a gene; V was cut back by 3 bases and J by 5 bases. The CDR3 runs to 14 residues. The DNA of the CDR3 is TGTGCCAGCAGCTTGATAGCGGGAGACAATGAGCAGTTCTTC. As protein: CASSLIAGDNEQFF.

The chain combines TRBV6-5 with TRBJ2-7; D might be TRBD2 (5 bases). Germline V gives CDR1 MNHEY, CDR2 SVGAGI. CDR3 size: 15 residues. The V end lost 5 bases, the J end lost 0 bases, and 14 bases lay between the germline ends. The CDR3 DNA is TGTGCCAGCAGTCCGAGGGTGAGTGTCTCCTACGAGCAGTACTTC. Protein: CASSPRVSVSYEQYF.

This chain links TRBV27 with TRBJ2-3; the D is unclear. V was clipped by 5 bases and J by 4 bases, with 10 bases between them. CDR1 and CDR2 from the germline V gene are MNHEY and SMNVEV (reference sequence). The CDR3 has 13 residues. The CDR3 region is CASSPTVADTQYF. The CDR3 nucleotides read TGTGCCAGCAGTCCGACTGTGGCAGATACGCAGTATTTT.

J is TRBJ2-3 and V is TRBV27; 8 positions agree with TRBD2. CDR3 length: 16 amino acids. Looked up from germline, CDR1 is MNHEY and CDR2 is SMNVEV (reference sequence). V lost 2 bases, J lost 2 bases, and 6 bases stayed unmatched. DNA for the CDR3: TGTGCCAGCAGTTTAGGGCGGGAGGTCCTCACAGATACGCAGTATTTT. Encoded protein: CASSLGREVLTDTQYF.

This chain connects TRBV28 to TRBJ2-7; the D is unclear. Trimming shortened V by 3 bases and J by 6 bases, and 6 bases separated the two germline ends. CDR3 length: 11 residues. Looked up from germline, CDR1 is MDHEN and CDR2 is SYDVKM. The CDR3 sequence is CASSFLLEQYF. The CDR3 DNA reads TGTGCCAGCAGTTTTCTTCTCGAGCAGTACTTC.

The rearrangement links TRBV5-5 to TRBJ2-5; the match to TRBD1 covers 11 bases. The germline V gene has CDR1 SGHKS and CDR2 YYEKEE (reference sequence). This CDR3 is built from 15 residues. With 0 bases clipped from V and 5 bases from J, the junction kept 3 bases outside the gene matches. For the CDR3, the DNA is TGTGCCAGCAGCTTGGGGACAGGGGGCTACGAGACCCAGTACTTC. The encoded protein is CASSLGTGGYETQYF.

J is TRBJ2-3 and V is TRBV27; the D is unclear. Trimming removed 5 bases at V and 2 bases at J, with 8 bases between. Looked up from germline, CDR1 is MNHEY and CDR2 is SMNVEV (reference sequence). This CDR3 region has 13 residues. CDR3 in amino acids: CASSLGITDTQYF. CDR3 nucleotides: TGTGCCAGCAGTCTAGGAATCACAGATACGCAGTATTTT.

The genes are TRBV6-5 and TRBJ1-2, with 7 bases matching TRBD1. Germline V gene sequence: CDR1 MNHEY, CDR2 SVGAGI. The CDR3 has 13 residues. With V trimmed by 6 bases and J by 2 bases, 3 bases remained unmatched. CDR3 sequence reads: CASRKDRNYGYTF. In nucleotides, the CDR3 is TGTGCCAGCAGAAAGGACAGGAACTATGGCTACACCTTC.

The chain has TRBV18 and TRBJ2-5; D gene uncertain. The CDR3 sequence is 13 residues long. Germline V gene lookup returns CDR1 KGHSH and CDR2 LQKENI. V was clipped by 4 bases and J by 4 bases, with 10 bases between them. CDR3 DNA: TGTGCCAGCTCACAACAGACGGTAGAGACCCAGTACTTC. It encodes CASSQQTVETQYF.

This clone was seen a handful of times. The CDR3 spells CASSVAPATTEAFF. The CDR3 coding sequence is TGTGCCAGCAGCGTAGCTCCGGCGACTACTGAAGCTTTCTTT. The chain links TRBV9 to TRBJ1-1; D gene ambiguous. CDR1 is SGDLS and CDR2 is YYNGEE in the germline V gene. Trimming cost V 0 bases and J 5 bases, with 11 bases left between them. The CDR3 totals 14 residues.

The chain links TRBV9 to TRBJ1-4, with D possibly being TRBD1 (6 bases). V was clipped by 0 bases and J by 7 bases, with 10 bases between them. The CDR3 covers 14 residues. Germline V gene sequence: CDR1 SGDLS, CDR2 YYNGEE. The CDR3 nucleotides read TGTGCCAGCAGCGTAGCTTTGGACAGTGAAAAACTGTTTTTT. It specifies CASSVALDSEKLFF. The entire variable domain, with the rest obtained from reference TRBV9 and TRBJ1-4, is as follows: DSGVTQTPKHLITATGQRVTLRCSPRSGDLSVYWYQQSLDQGLQFLIQYYNGEERAKGNILERFSAQQFPDLHSELNLSSLELGDSALYFCASSVALDSEKLFFGSGTQLSVL.